The source of this TCR beta chain is a study of monozygotic twins with inflammatory bowel disease. Whole-study findings and limits: Relative clonotype sharing with others was diminished in IBD patients versus healthy twins, particularly with disease activity.

cDNA encoding TCRalpha and TCRbeta underwent two nested PCRs of about 15 and 9 cycles, each of which was followed by bead purification. After re-calling the 5' RACE reads, TCRdb lists one entry per CDR3 protein, DNA absent. The repertoire table contains about 210,000 distinct CDR3 sequences. Blood samples, whole and unsorted for T cells, yielded the isolated total RNA. Concerning this clonotype: Its antigen is not known.

This receptor was identified in a human donor with ulcerative colitis or Crohn's disease, or a healthy co-twin of an affected twin (not recorded which). Sequenced sample: blood.

The CDR3: CASSPDRATEAFF. This sequence joins TRBV11-1 and TRBJ1-1; the D gene TCRdb calls, TRBD1, cannot be checked with no DNA. CDR1 and CDR2 from the germline V gene are SGHAT and FQDESV (reference sequence). This CDR3 region has 13 residues.